A selection of T cell receptor beta chains follows, all from one sample in a study of blood T cell repertoires in COVID-19. TCRdb keeps only in-frame clones here, not all; method: immunoSEQ multiplex PCR. The table records about 140,000 clones, 78% of them present only once. The sequenced material came from PBMCs or T cells enriched from blood (not recorded which). The receptors shown here come from a woman aged 50 to 60 who had recovered from COVID-19. Each CDR3 is given with its conserved first and last residue. A D gene is named only where the DNA matches it firmly. Only some rows state a clone size, as once, few, many or a class for expanded clones.

j_gene | abundance | v_gene | d_gene | CDR3aa | CDR3nt
TRBJ1-2 | . | TRBV3-1/TRBV3-2 | . | CASSHSGGGAGYGYTF | TGTGCCAGCAGCCATTCCGGAGGGGGGGCGGGCTATGGCTACACCTTC
TRBJ1-2 | . | TRBV5-5 | . | CASSFGANGGYGYTF | TGTGCCAGCAGCTTTGGGGCGAATGGAGGGTATGGCTACACCTTC
TRBJ1-6 | . | TRBV6-2/TRBV6-3 | . | CASSYSESFSPLHF | TGTGCCAGCAGTTACTCCGAGTCCTTTTCACCCCTCCACTTT
TRBJ1-2 | . | TRBV5-1 | . | CASSSTVDYGYTF | TGCGCCAGCAGCTCGACAGTGGACTATGGCTACACCTTC
TRBJ1-4 | . | TRBV5-5 | . | CASSRDRATNEKLFF | TGTGCCAGCAGCAGAGACCGGGCAACTAATGAAAAACTGTTTTTT
TRBJ1-2 | . | TRBV10-3 | . | CAISESSGYTF | TGTGCCATCAGTGAAAGTAGTGGCTACACCTTC
TRBJ2-3 | . | TRBV5-4 | . | CASSLREVGTDTQYF | TGTGCCAGCAGCTTGAGGGAGGTAGGCACAGATACGCAGTATTTT
TRBJ1-2 | . | TRBV6-5 | TRBD1 | CASSYSGQGPYGYTF | TGTGCCAGCAGTTACTCGGGACAGGGGCCCTATGGCTACACCTTC
TRBJ1-3 | few | TRBV7-7 | . | CASSPVGAAGNTIYF | TGTGCCAGCAGCCCCGTGGGGGCGGCTGGAAACACCATATATTTT
TRBJ1-3 | . | TRBV24-1 | . | CATEGGDSGNTIYF | TGTGCCACCGAGGGGGGGGACTCTGGAAACACCATATATTTT
TRBJ2-3 | . | TRBV10-3 | . | CAISESSDTQYF | TGTGCCATCAGTGAGTCATCGGATACGCAGTATTTT
TRBJ1-5 | . | TRBV20-1 | . | CSASREGAQHF | TGCAGTGCTAGTCGGGAGGGGGCCCAGCATTTT
TRBJ2-5 | few | TRBV5-1 | TRBD2 | CASSSTSVETQYF | TGCGCCAGCAGCTCCACTAGCGTTGAGACCCAGTACTTC
TRBJ2-3 | medium-sized | TRBV2 | TRBD1 | CASSSGQGDTQYF | TGTGCCAGCAGTTCCGGACAGGGAGATACGCAGTATTTT
TRBJ1-3 | . | TRBV15 | . | CATSRAGLEGGNTIYF | TGTGCCACCAGCAGAGCAGGACTAGAAGGGGGAAACACCATATATTTT
TRBJ1-6 | few | TRBV6-5 | . | CASSYSGGSHNSPLHF | TGTGCCAGCAGTTACTCGGGGGGATCCCATAATTCACCCCTCCACTTT